This entry lists 30 T cell receptor beta chains sequenced from one sample in a study of blood T cell repertoires in COVID-19. Method: immunoSEQ multiplex PCR; TCRdb's copy keeps in-frame clones and lacks some. The table includes about 40,000 clones, over 80% detected once. Sequencing was done on a sample of peripheral blood. These receptor sequences come from a human donor in a cohort sampled during active COVID-19.

This clone was seen once. CDR3 protein: CASSFVTSYEQYF. As DNA, the CDR3 is TGTGCCAGCAGCTTCGTCACTAGCTACGAGCAGTACTTC. V usage is TRBV7-8 and J usage is TRBJ2-7, with D possibly TRBD2 on 5 matching bases. V gave up 3 bases and J gave up 3 bases, with 9 bases separating them. CDR1 and CDR2 (germline): SGHVS, FQNEAQ. The CDR3 extends over 13 amino acids.

The chain couples TRBV30 to TRBJ1-2; TRBD1 agrees at 9 bases. This CDR3 is built from 12 residues. Germline V gene lookup returns CDR1 GTSNPN and CDR2 SVGIG (reference sequence). V trimming: 1 base; J trimming: 6 bases; junction bases outside the gene matches: 0. CDR3 region: CAWSGDRDGYTF. The CDR3 bases are TGTGCCTGGAGTGGGGACAGGGATGGCTACACCTTC.

The chain joins TRBV5-3 to TRBJ2-6; D is ambiguous. TRBV5-3 is marked as an open reading frame, function uncertain. This CDR3 has 16 amino acids. V lost 3 bases, J lost 2 bases, and 12 bases lay in between. The CDR3 nucleotides are TGTGCCAGAAGCTCAAACCGAGTTACTGGGGCCAACGTCCTGACTTTC. Protein: CARSSNRVTGANVLTF.

The V and J genes are TRBV9 and TRBJ2-7, with 7 bases identical to TRBD2. Unmatched junction bases numbered 5, after V lost 4 bases and J lost 1 base. Germline V gene lookup returns CDR1 SGDLS and CDR2 YYNGEE. The CDR3 runs to 14 residues. CDR3 sequence (DNA): TGTGCCAGCAGCTCGGGGGGACTTTCCTACGAGCAGTACTTC. Amino acids: CASSSGGLSYEQYF.

Here the CDR3 reads CASSARGRQDTQYF. The CDR3 nucleotides are TGTGCCAGCAGCGCCAGGGGGCGCCAAGATACGCAGTATTTT. This rearrangement joins TRBV5-6 to TRBJ2-3; 8 bases are shared with TRBD1. The CDR3 covers 14 residues. J gave up 5 bases and V 4 bases, and 6 bases lay outside the gene matches. CDR1 is SGHDT, CDR2 YYEEEE, per germline. Full variable domain (missing parts from reference TRBV5-6 and TRBJ2-3): DAGVTQSPTHLIKTRGQQVTLRCSPKSGHDTVSWYQQALGQGPQFIFQYYEEEERQRGNFPDRFSGHQFPNYSSELNVNALLLGDSALYLCASSARGRQDTQYFGPGTRLTVL.

The genes are TRBV28 and TRBJ1-4; 9 positions agree with TRBD1. The germline V gene encodes CDR1 MDHEN and CDR2 SYDVKM. The length of the CDR3 is 15 residues. Unmatched junction bases numbered 8, after V lost 4 bases and J lost 8 bases. The CDR3 here is CASSSPDRGGEKLFF. CDR3 bases: TGTGCCAGCAGTTCCCCGGACAGGGGAGGCGAAAAACTGTTTTTT.

This chain links TRBV18 with TRBJ2-4; no firm D call. There are 16 residues in the CDR3. The ends were cut back, 2 bases at V and 2 bases at J, with 13 bases in the middle. Germline CDR1 is KGHSH and CDR2 is LQKENI. DNA for the CDR3: TGTGCCAGCTCACCAGGGCCTTTCACTTCCAAAAACATTCAGTACTTC. Translation gives CASSPGPFTSKNIQYF.

The chain carries TRBV7-6 and TRBJ1-3, with D possibly TRBD1 on 6 matching bases. CDR1 and CDR2 (germline): SGHVS, FNYEAQ. V lost 5 bases and J lost 2, with 13 bases in between. The CDR3 is 15 amino acids. CDR3 nucleotides: TGTGCCAGCAGCCTCCGGGACACAGCTGGAAACACCATATATTTT. This gives the protein CASSLRDTAGNTIYF.

The CDR3 DNA follows: TGTGCCAGCAGGGACAGGGGGCCGGGGGAAAAACTGTTTTTT. It yields the protein CASRDRGPGEKLFF. This chain connects TRBV28 to TRBJ1-4; TRBD1 matches at 11 bases. V shed 6 bases and J 8 bases; nucleotides not matched to a gene: 5. CDR3 length: 14 amino acids. Germline CDR1 reads MDHEN; CDR2 reads SYDVKM.

The chain joins TRBV19 to TRBJ2-3, with a weak D call TRBD1 (6 bases). V was shortened by 5 bases and J by 1 base, with 10 bases between the two germline ends. The CDR3 consists of 14 residues. Germline V lookup: CDR1 LNHDA, CDR2 SQIVND (reference sequence). DNA of the CDR3: TGTGCCAGTAGTGGCCAGGGGCGCACAGATACGCAGTATTTT. Translation: CASSGQGRTDTQYF.

The V gene is TRBV6-2 or TRBV6-3, the J gene TRBJ1-2, with D perhaps matching TRBD1 (5 bases). The germline CDR1 and CDR2 sequences are MNHEY and SVGEGT. The V end was cut by 0 bases, the J end by 6 bases, with 14 bases between. CDR3 size: 15 residues. This CDR3 reads CASSYSAGFYDGYTF. The CDR3 DNA follows: TGTGCCAGCAGTTACTCCGCAGGGTTCTACGATGGCTACACCTTC.

The count of this clone is one. The rearrangement links TRBV6-6 to TRBJ2-7, with 7 bases fitting TRBD2. Germline V lookup: CDR1 MNHNY, CDR2 SVGAGI (reference sequence). CDR3 length: 14 amino acids. The junction had 4 bases not matched to a gene; V was cut back by 3 bases and J by 2 bases. This CDR3 is CASSYEAGPYEQYF. The CDR3 nucleotides are TGTGCCAGCAGTTATGAAGCGGGGCCCTACGAGCAGTACTTC.

The chain uses TRBV30 and TRBJ2-7, with D possibly being TRBD2 (6 bases). This CDR3 is built from 14 residues. CDR1 and CDR2 (germline): GTSNPN, SVGIG (reference sequence). Trimming shortened V by 8 bases and J by 2 bases, and 19 bases separated the two germline ends. The chain's CDR3 is CAGTWTTQPYEQYF. The DNA for the CDR3 is TGTGCCGGAACATGGACTACCCAGCCCTACGAGCAGTACTTC.

The chain combines TRBV6-4 with TRBJ2-7; D might be TRBD1 (5 bases). Trimming stripped 4 bases from V and 7 bases from J, with 26 bases between. CDR1 is MRHNA, CDR2 SNTAGT, per germline. The CDR3 extends over 17 amino acids. The CDR3 coding sequence is TGTGCCAGCAGTGGCCAGAAACTCAGACAGTGGGCATGGGAGCAGTACTTC. Translating gives CASSGQKLRQWAWEQYF.

This clone occurred once. This chain uses TRBV7-2 with TRBJ2-5, with D tentatively TRBD2 (5 bases). CDR3 length: 13 amino acids. The germline V and J ends were trimmed by 3 bases and 2 bases, with 7 bases remaining between them. CDR1 is SGHTA, CDR2 FQGNSA, per germline. The CDR3 coding sequence is TGTGCCAGCAGCTTGGGAGCTCAAGAGACCCAGTACTTC. Amino acid sequence: CASSLGAQETQYF.

This chain links TRBV18 with TRBJ2-2; 14 bases are a match to TRBD2. The V segment lost 6 bases and the J segment 4 bases; nucleotides outside the gene matches: 4. Germline V gives CDR1 KGHSH, CDR2 LQKENI. This CDR3 contains 16 residues. CDR3 sequence: CASSAGLAGATGELFF. The CDR3 DNA reads TGTGCCAGCTCGGCGGGACTAGCGGGAGCCACCGGGGAGCTGTTTTTT.

This chain connects TRBV19 to TRBJ2-1, with TRBD1 matching over 9 bases. This CDR3 has 15 residues. Germline V lookup: CDR1 LNHDA, CDR2 SQIVND (reference sequence). V lost 3 bases to trimming and J lost 9 bases; unmatched junction nucleotides: 9. The DNA of the CDR3 is TGTGCCAGTAGTATTACGGGACAGGGCGGATTTGAGCAGTTCTTC. Its translation: CASSITGQGGFEQFF.

The V and J genes are TRBV28 and TRBJ1-5; a possible D gene is TRBD1 (5 bases). V was cut by 3 bases and J by 9 bases, with 15 bases left in between. CDR1 and CDR2 from the germline V gene are MDHEN and SYDVKM. This CDR3 is built from 14 residues. CDR3 residues: CASSFGRRGGPQHF. In DNA form, the CDR3 reads TGTGCCAGCAGTTTCGGCCGTCGCGGGGGGCCCCAGCATTTT.

The DNA of the CDR3 is TGTGCCAGCAGCAAAGGGTTTCAGGGGGACAGCTATGGCTACACCTTC. Translated: CASSKGFQGDSYGYTF. The chain carries TRBV21-1 and TRBJ1-2; the table's D call, TRBD1, has no DNA check behind it. TRBV21-1 is a documented pseudogene. The CDR3 covers 16 residues.

The V and J genes are TRBV18 and TRBJ1-3; D gene uncertain. Germline V lookup: CDR1 KGHSH, CDR2 LQKENI. This CDR3 region has 15 residues. Deletions cut 2 bases from V and 0 bases from J, with 8 bases between. The DNA for the CDR3 is TGTGCCAGCTCACCAACGGGGAACTCTGGAAACACCATATATTTT. This gives the protein CASSPTGNSGNTIYF.

The rearrangement joins TRBV24-1 to TRBJ2-2, with D perhaps matching TRBD2 (6 bases). CDR3 length: 16 residues. V lost 1 base, J lost 4 bases, and 12 bases lay in between. Germline V gene sequence: CDR1 KGHDR, CDR2 SFDVKD. The CDR3 DNA reads as TGTGCCACCAGTGATTTTGGGGGGTTTGGCACCGGGGAGCTGTTTTTT. This sequence encodes CATSDFGGFGTGELFF.

The chain has TRBV6-2 or TRBV6-3 and TRBJ2-7, with 8 bases lining up with TRBD1. Germline CDR1 and CDR2: MNHEY and SVGEGT. The CDR3 has 15 residues. Trimming took 2 bases from V and 5 from J; bases not matched to a gene: 8. Here the CDR3 DNA reads TGTGCCAGCAGTTACAGACAGGGGAAATCAGACGAGCAGTACTTC. This gives the protein CASSYRQGKSDEQYF.

V usage is TRBV5-1 and J usage is TRBJ2-5, with a weak D call TRBD2 (6 bases). V lost 7 bases to trimming and J lost 0 bases, with 13 bases between them. CDR3 length: 14 amino acids. Germline V lookup: CDR1 SGHRS, CDR2 YFSETQ. CDR3 residues: CASRGTSYQETQYF. As DNA, the CDR3 is TGCGCCAGCCGGGGGACGTCGTACCAAGAGACCCAGTACTTC.

This chain uses TRBV11-2 with TRBJ2-7; TRBD2 matches at 9 bases. Germline assignment: CDR1 SGHAT and CDR2 FQNNGV. The V segment lost 5 bases and the J segment 2 bases; nucleotides outside the gene matches: 4. This CDR3 is 14 amino acids long. CDR3 DNA: TGTGCCAGCAGCCTAGCGGGAATTACCTACGAGCAGTACTTC. Translated, it gives CASSLAGITYEQYF.

The CDR3 here is CASSRLSSGNTEAFF. CDR3 DNA: TGTGCCAGCAGCCGCCTTTCGAGCGGGAACACTGAAGCTTTCTTT. The chain has TRBV27 and TRBJ1-1; D is ambiguous. The CDR3 has 15 residues. V was cut by 6 bases and J by 1 base, with 15 bases left in between. Germline V gene lookup returns CDR1 MNHEY and CDR2 SMNVEV (reference sequence).

This clone came up once. This chain uses TRBV9 with TRBJ1-6; 10 bases line up with TRBD1. The CDR3 is 16 residues long. Germline trimming cut 4 bases from V and 9 bases from J; bases unmatched to any gene: 10. CDR1 is SGDLS, CDR2 YYNGEE, per germline. CDR3 DNA sequence: TGTGCCAGCAGCTATCGGGACAGGGGTACGTCTTCACCCCTCCACTTT. Translation gives CASSYRDRGTSSPLHF.

The V and J genes are TRBV7-9 and TRBJ2-6, with D possibly being TRBD2 (6 bases). V gave up 10 bases and J gave up 2 bases, with 15 bases separating them. The V gene's germline CDR1 is SEHNR and CDR2 FQNEAQ (reference sequence). The CDR3 has 15 amino acids. CDR3 protein: CAISSGGPGANVLTF. The DNA of the CDR3 is TGTGCCATAAGCTCTGGAGGGCCTGGGGCCAACGTCCTGACTTTC.

This rearrangement joins TRBV7-9 to TRBJ1-5; 8 bases fit TRBD1. The CDR3 contains 15 residues. J gave up 11 bases and V 5 bases, and 14 bases lay outside the gene matches. The germline CDR1 and CDR2 sequences are SEHNR and FQNEAQ (reference sequence). CDR3 DNA: TGTGCCAGCAGCGCCGGGACAGGCTCGACCAGGGCCCAGCATTTT. Its protein product is CASSAGTGSTRAQHF.

This chain links TRBV7-9 with TRBJ2-2; 9 bases agree with TRBD2. The CDR3 covers 16 residues. Germline V lookup: CDR1 SEHNR, CDR2 FQNEAQ (reference sequence). V dropped 2 bases and J dropped 7; count of bases not matched to a gene: 8. The CDR3 spells CASSLRLADQVGELFF. For the CDR3, the DNA is TGTGCCAGCAGCTTAAGACTAGCGGACCAGGTCGGGGAGCTGTTTTTT. The complete variable domain, with remaining parts taken from reference TRBV7-9 and TRBJ2-2, reads DTGVSQNPRHKITKRGQNVTFRCDPISEHNRLYWYRQTLGQGPEFLTYFQNEAQLEKSRLLSDRFSAERPKGSFSTLEIQRTEQGDSAMYLCASSLRLADQVGELFFGEGSRLTVL.

This clone was counted once. The chain uses TRBV29-1 and TRBJ2-1; 8 nucleotides agree with TRBD2. The CDR3 extends over 15 amino acids. CDR1 and CDR2 (germline): SQVTM, ANQGSEA. V gave up 7 bases and J gave up 1 base; unmatched junction bases: 9. Here the CDR3 reads CSGISGALSYNEQFF. CDR3 coding DNA: TGCAGCGGCATTAGCGGGGCTCTTTCCTACAATGAGCAGTTCTTC.